This TCR beta chain emerged from a study of cytomegalovirus exposure and HLA in healthy donors. Study-level background: Counted in an early data release were approximately 85 million unique TCRs from HLA-typed donors. General study results and limits: Later on, analysis showed that most CMV-associated TCR beta chains appeared to be HLA-restricted.

Looked up from germline, CDR1 is SGHRS and CDR2 is YFSETQ. CDR3 size: 15 residues. V gave up 7 bases and J gave up 5 bases; unmatched junction bases: 9. Donors counted as nominally healthy when sampled, yet unrecorded immune exposures were likely. In regard to this clone: Its specificity is unknown.

Primers for the PCR totalled 60 Vbeta and 13 Jbeta. Authors' methods: About 10 million shared chains were among some 75 million unique TCR beta chains counted in a later analysis. Clones were read by immunoSEQ multiplex PCR, and TCRdb kept only the in-frame ones, dropping some. The V and J calls and clone size were taken over from that table, and D and trimming were inferred from the DNA. The table includes hundreds of thousands of clones, approximately 82% detected once. The specimen was PBMCs. This TCR derives from a woman between 40 and 55 years old in good health and CMV-seronegative. The gene calls are TRBV5-1 and TRBJ1-6; 7 bases agree with TRBD1. CDR3 loop: CASRQGLSDNSPLHF. CDR3 nucleotide sequence: TGCGCCAGCCGACAGGGCCTAAGCGATAATTCACCCCTCCACTTT.